Sequencing of this T cell receptor (beta chain) was carried out in a study of T cell changes during pregnancy in multiple sclerosis. Germline values: CDR1 SNHLY, CDR2 FYNNEI. Deletions cut 6 bases from V and 1 base from J, with 9 bases between. CDR3 length: 14 residues. In its sample, this clone was seen a few times. Using immunoSEQ multiplex PCR, the repertoire was profiled, and TCRdb retains in-frame clones only, with some absent. The sample records more than 35,000 clones, approximately 94% being singletons. The rearrangement links TRBV2 to TRBJ2-2; possibly TRBD1 for D (6 bases). The sample consisted of CD4+ T cells from peripheral blood mononuclear cells, taken in the second trimester of pregnancy. The sequence was collected from a female donor with multiple sclerosis, enrolled in a pregnancy study. The CDR3 coding sequence is TGTGCCAGCAGGACACAGGGGAACACCGGGGAGCTGTTTTTT. It specifies CASRTQGNTGELFF.